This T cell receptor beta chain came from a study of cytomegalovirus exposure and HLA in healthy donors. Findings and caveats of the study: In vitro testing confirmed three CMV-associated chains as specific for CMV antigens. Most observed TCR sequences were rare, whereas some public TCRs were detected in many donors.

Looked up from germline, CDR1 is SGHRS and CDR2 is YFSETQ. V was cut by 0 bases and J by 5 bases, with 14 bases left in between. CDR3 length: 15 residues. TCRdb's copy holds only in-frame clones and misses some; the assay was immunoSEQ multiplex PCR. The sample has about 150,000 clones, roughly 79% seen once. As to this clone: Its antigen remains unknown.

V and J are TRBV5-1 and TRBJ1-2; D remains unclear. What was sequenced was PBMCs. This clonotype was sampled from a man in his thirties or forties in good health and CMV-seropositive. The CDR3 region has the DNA TGCGCCAGCAGCTTGGCCGGGTTTGGGGAGTATGGCTACACCTTC. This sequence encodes CASSLAGFGEYGYTF.